The present T cell receptor (beta chain) was sequenced within a study of blood T cell repertoires in COVID-19. The junction had 3 bases not matched to a gene; V was cut back by 2 bases and J by 8 bases. Germline V lookup: CDR1 MNHEY, CDR2 SVGAGI. The CDR3 spans 13 residues. The method was immunoSEQ multiplex PCR; TCRdb's version includes in-frame clones alone and lacks a portion of them. The sample gives about 250,000 clones, approximately 86% of which show up once; about 1.7% is in the top ten. Sequencing was carried out using peripheral blood. The sequence was obtained from a woman aged 55-75 years who had recovered from COVID-19. The chain is built from TRBV6-5 and TRBJ1-2, with TRBD1 matching 9 bases. The CDR3 DNA is TGTGCCAGCAGTTACCGGACAGGGGAGGGCTACACCTTC. It specifies CASSYRTGEGYTF.